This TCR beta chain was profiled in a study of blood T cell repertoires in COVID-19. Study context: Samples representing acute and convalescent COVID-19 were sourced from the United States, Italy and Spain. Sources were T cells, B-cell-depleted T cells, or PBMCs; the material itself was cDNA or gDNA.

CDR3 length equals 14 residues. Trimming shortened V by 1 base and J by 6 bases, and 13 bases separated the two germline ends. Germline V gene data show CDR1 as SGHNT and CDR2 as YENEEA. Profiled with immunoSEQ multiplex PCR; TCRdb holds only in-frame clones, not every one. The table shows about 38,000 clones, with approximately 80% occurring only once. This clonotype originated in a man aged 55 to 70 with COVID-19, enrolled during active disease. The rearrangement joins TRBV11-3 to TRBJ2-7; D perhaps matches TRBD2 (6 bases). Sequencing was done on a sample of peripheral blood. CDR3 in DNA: TGTGCCAGCAGCTTAGGGGACTTTTCCGCCGAGCAGTACTTC. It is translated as CASSLGDFSAEQYF.